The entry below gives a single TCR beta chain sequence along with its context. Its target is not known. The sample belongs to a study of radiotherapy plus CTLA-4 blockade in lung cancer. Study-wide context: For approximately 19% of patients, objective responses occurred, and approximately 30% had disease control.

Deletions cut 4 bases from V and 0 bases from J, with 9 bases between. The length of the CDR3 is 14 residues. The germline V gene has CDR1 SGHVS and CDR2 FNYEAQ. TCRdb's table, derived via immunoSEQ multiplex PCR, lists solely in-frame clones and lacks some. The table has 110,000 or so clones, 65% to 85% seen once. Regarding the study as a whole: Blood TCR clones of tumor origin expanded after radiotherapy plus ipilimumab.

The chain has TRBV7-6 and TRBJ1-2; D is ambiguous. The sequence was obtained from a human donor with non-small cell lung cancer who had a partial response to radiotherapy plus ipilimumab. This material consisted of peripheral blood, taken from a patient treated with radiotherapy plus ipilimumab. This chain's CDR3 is CASSSTEANYGYTF. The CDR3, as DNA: TGTGCCAGCAGCTCTACGGAGGCTAACTATGGCTACACCTTC.